The source of this T cell receptor (beta chain) is a study of T cell changes during pregnancy in multiple sclerosis. The germline gives CDR1 GTSNPN, CDR2 SVGIG (reference sequence). This CDR3 is built from 11 residues. The germline V and J ends were trimmed by 0 bases and 17 bases, with 13 bases remaining between them. The repertoire was sequenced with immunoSEQ multiplex PCR; TCRdb's copy has only in-frame clones and lacks some. Of roughly 110,000 clones listed, around 90% are singletons. The table lists this clone with a few counts. Here the sequenced sample was peripheral blood, taken before pregnancy. This chain connects TRBV30 to TRBJ1-4; D is perhaps TRBD1 (5 bases). This receptor was taken from a female donor with multiple sclerosis, enrolled in a pregnancy study. Written as DNA, the CDR3 is TGTGCCTGGAGTGTGGGGCAGGACGTCTTTTTT. This sequence encodes CAWSVGQDVFF.